This entry features one T cell receptor beta chain sequence. From germline, CDR1 is LNHDA and CDR2 SQIVND (reference sequence). The CDR3 spans 17 residues. J lost 2 bases, V lost 3 bases, and 8 bases had no gene match. The sample is drawn from a study of cytomegalovirus exposure and HLA in healthy donors. The PCR made use of 60 Vbeta and 13 Jbeta primers. Sequencing was performed with immunoSEQ multiplex PCR; in TCRdb, only in-frame clones are kept and a portion is missing. Here the sample spans about 120,000 clones, under 90% being singletons. Sample: PBMCs. The chain has TRBV19 and TRBJ2-1; 9 nucleotides align to TRBD2. This clonotype was sampled from a woman between 25 and 40 years old in good health and CMV-seronegative. DNA of the CDR3: TGTGCCAGTAGTATTGGGGGGGCTAGCGGGACCTACAATGAGCAGTTCTTC. This codes for CASSIGGASGTYNEQFF. Together with reference TRBV19 and TRBJ2-1, the CDR3 gives the full variable domain: DGGITQSPKYLFRKEGQNVTLSCEQNLNHDAMYWYRQDPGQGLRLIYYSQIVNDFQKGDIAEGYSVSREKKESFPLTVTSAQKNPTAFYLCASSIGGASGTYNEQFFGPGTRLTVL.